Described below is a single TCR beta chain sequence and its context. CDR1 and CDR2 (germline): MNHEY, SVGAGI. There are 12 residues in the CDR3. Deletions cut 7 bases from V and 6 bases from J, with 13 bases between. This specimen comes from a study of T cell responses to AZD1222 COVID-19 vaccine. Clones were read by immunoSEQ multiplex PCR, and TCRdb kept only the in-frame ones, dropping some. Of approximately 150,000 clones in the sample, approximately 93% were seen once. The specimen was peripheral blood, collected on day 0 of MenACWY control vaccination. The sequence was collected from an adult in good health. The chain is built from TRBV6-5 and TRBJ2-7; D possibly matches TRBD1 or TRBD2 (6 bases each). This CDR3 is CASTRGGSEQYF. DNA of the CDR3: TGTGCCAGCACACGAGGGGGGAGCGAGCAGTACTTC.